This T cell receptor (beta chain) was found in a study of CD8+CD57+ T cells in acquired aplastic anemia listed by TCRdb under 2018. About the investigation overall: A mean of about 3.2 ug of DNA, ranging from roughly 0.18 to 30 ug, was extracted from sorted CD4+ and CD8+ cells. CD8+CD57+ expansion was defined as a frequency above the mean frequency observed in healthy subjects. Overall study results and their limits: Twenty-nine CD8+ CDR3 sequences were shared between patients and controls but appeared highly expressed in patients and within their immunodominant clones. CD8+ Simpson's diversity did not differ significantly between patients and healthy controls (P=0.060).

Patients chosen for sequencing had shown expansion of CD8+CD57+ cells by flow cytometry. Every patient had severe acquired aplastic anemia, diagnosed using the International Study of Aplastic Anemia and Agranulocytosis and Camitta criteria. At the time blood was sampled, none of the patients had received any therapy. TCR repertoires of sorted CD4+ and CD8+ blood T cells from severe aplastic anemia patients and healthy subjects were deep-sequenced in the study. In the USA, patient enrollment took place under clinicaltrials.gov protocols 00001620, 01623167, 00001397, 00071045, 00081523 and 00961064. Ficoll-Paque density gradient centrifugation was used to isolate peripheral blood mononuclear cells. Before DNA extraction, CD4+ and CD8+ T cells were sorted with FACS or magnetic beads. This clonotype occurred once. Its recognized antigen is unknown. A much larger clone differs from this one at a single base, so this may be a read error.

TCR beta VDJ combination and CDR3 sequence profiling used genomic DNA as the template. TCR repertoire sequencing was run on an Illumina HiSeq 2000. Under the source paper's analysis protocol: Repertoire assessment relied on Simpson's diversity index, CDR3 size and DJ length profiles, and TRBV/TRBJ rearrangement plots. Whichever DNA sequence was most abundant in the deep sequencing data was defined as the immunodominant clone. CDR3 amino acid sequences were screened for sharing across subjects and were compared with published repertoires and the VDJdb database. In TCRdb, the public reads were trimmed at Q25 with fastp and aligned with MiXCR, with productive beta chains retained. Each entry is one CDR3 protein sequence, shown with its most common DNA and genes. The V and J calls shown here were made by TCRdb, not taken from the authors' results. This sample gives 150,000 or so distinct CDR3 sequences in total; around half of them show up just once. The ten largest clones capture roughly 2.9% of the sample.

From cysteine to phenylalanine, the CDR3 is 13 amino acids long. The DNA shown is the 39-base CDR3, in frame from base 1. Per the germline V gene, SNHLY is the CDR1 and FYNNEI is the CDR2. Sample: sorted CD4+, CD8+, or CD8+CD57+ T cells (not recorded which) from PBMCs. Recombination joined TRBV2 with TRBJ1-1; TRBD1 is perhaps the D gene, given 6 matching bases. The clonotype originates from a human donor with aplastic anemia. In nucleotides, the sequence is TGTGCCAGCAGTGACAGGGGAGGCACTGTAGCTTTCTTT. Its coded protein is CASSDRGGTVAFF.